Following are 29 T cell receptor beta chains from one sample sequenced in a study of CD8 T cells in ankylosing spondylitis. Study findings and constraints: Typical of ankylosing spondylitis blood, it appeared, was a TCR beta motif of seven to nine highly homologous variants.

No cognate antigen is known for these TCRs. TCRdb re-called the 5' RACE reads with MiXCR, one entry per CDR3 protein. The data show around 490,000 distinct CDR3 sequences, with under 5.5% seen just once and around 3.6% held by the top ten. Sequencing input: blood, either unsorted or a sorted T cell fraction (not recorded which). These receptors were obtained from a male donor with ankylosing spondylitis.

This clonotype was recorded many times. The chain recombines TRBV2 with TRBJ1-2; TRBD1 matches 10 bases. CDR1 and CDR2 from the germline V gene are SNHLY and FYNNEI. The CDR3 has 17 amino acids. The V gene end was trimmed by 6 bases and the J gene end by 4 bases; junction bases not matched to a gene: 14. The CDR3 region has the DNA TGTGCCAGCAGCCCTCTGGGACAGGGGCTACCCGGCTATGGCTACACCTTC. Amino acids: CASSPLGQGLPGYGYTF.

The sample holds many counts of this clonotype. The chain employs TRBV7-2 and TRBJ1-1; D unclear. V lost 2 bases to trimming and J lost 4 bases, with 14 bases between them. There are 15 residues in the CDR3. CDR1 SGHTA and CDR2 FQGNSA come from the germline V gene. CDR3 bases: TGTGCCAGCAGCTTATATCCGGGGATGATCACTGAAGCTTTCTTT. Translated, it gives CASSLYPGMITEAFF.

This clonotype came up a few times. The chain recombines TRBV11-2 with TRBJ2-1; TRBD2 matches at 9 bases. V shed 4 bases and J 4 bases; nucleotides not matched to a gene: 17. Germline V CDR1 and CDR2: SGHAT, FQNNGV. CDR3 length: 19 residues. CDR3 sequence reads: CASSSPGLATIRRYNEQFF. In DNA form, the CDR3 reads TGTGCCAGCAGCTCACCGGGACTAGCTACTATCCGGAGGTACAATGAGCAGTTCTTC.

The chain has TRBV15 and TRBJ2-7; 9 bases agree with TRBD1. CDR1 and CDR2 from the germline V gene are LNHNV and YYDKDF (reference sequence). With 0 bases clipped from V and 4 bases from J, the junction kept 4 bases outside the gene matches. The CDR3 is 15 residues long. CDR3: CATSRDKGQGYEQYF. The CDR3, as DNA: TGTGCCACCAGCAGAGATAAGGGACAGGGTTACGAGCAGTACTTC. Complete variable domain (other parts from reference TRBV15 and TRBJ2-7): DAMVIQNPRYQVTQFGKPVTLSCSQTLNHNVMYWYQQKSSQAPKLLFHYYDKDFNNEADTPDNFQSRRPNTSFCFLDIRSPGLGDTAMYLCATSRDKGQGYEQYFGPGTRLTVT.

This clonotype was counted ten times or more. This sequence joins TRBV12-3 or TRBV12-4 and TRBJ2-7, with D perhaps given as TRBD1 or TRBD2 (5 bases each). This CDR3 is built from 15 residues. V was shortened by 1 base and J by 3 bases, with 13 bases between the two germline ends. This CDR3 reads CASSLEGRPDYEQYF. The CDR3 DNA reads TGTGCCAGCAGTTTAGAGGGACGGCCGGACTACGAGCAGTACTTC.

In its sample, this clonotype was seen many times. The CDR3 nucleotides are TGTGCTAGTGGTTTGGTACAACAGGGGGCAGCTTTCTTT. Translation: CASGLVQQGAAFF. The chain joins TRBV12-5 to TRBJ1-1; 9 bases fit TRBD1. The CDR3 extends over 13 amino acids. Germline CDR1 is LGHNT and CDR2 is FRNRAP. After removal of 0 bases from V and 10 bases from J, the junction contained 3 bases not matched to a gene. The variable domain in full, completed from reference TRBV12-5 and TRBJ1-1, reads DARVTQTPRHKVTEMGQEVTMRCQPILGHNTVFWYRQTMMQGLELLAYFRNRAPLDDSGMPKDRFSAEMPDATLATLKIQPSEPRDSAVYFCASGLVQQGAAFFGQGTRLTVV.

This clonotype was counted ten times or more. The J gene is TRBJ2-6, the V gene TRBV4-3; D not resolved. The germline V gene encodes CDR1 LGHNA and CDR2 YSLEER. The V end was cut by 0 bases, the J end by 0 bases, with 6 bases between. The CDR3 covers 16 residues. The CDR3 DNA sequence: TGCGCCAGCAGCCAAGAGACAAGCTCTGGGGCCAACGTCCTGACTTTC. This encodes CASSQETSSGANVLTF.

This clonotype showed up many times. V gene TRBV6-2 or TRBV6-3 combines with J gene TRBJ1-1; unclear D gene. Trimming left V 6 bases short and J 3 bases short, with 23 bases between. CDR1 and CDR2 (germline): MNHEY, SVGEGT. The CDR3 is made up of 17 amino acids. The CDR3 loop reads CASSQRTRTVWDTEAFF. The CDR3, as DNA: TGTGCCAGCAGCCAACGAACACGGACGGTCTGGGACACTGAAGCTTTCTTT.

The table lists this clonotype with many counts. The chain combines TRBV29-1 with TRBJ1-2; the D is unclear. V was trimmed by 4 bases and J by 4 bases, leaving 13 bases between them. Germline CDR1 is SQVTM and CDR2 is ANQGSEA. The CDR3 length is 13 residues. The chain's CDR3 is CSVVLSGGYGYTF. The CDR3 DNA is TGCAGCGTTGTCCTTTCTGGCGGCTATGGCTACACCTTC.

The sample holds a few counts of this clonotype. The V gene is TRBV29-1, the J gene TRBJ1-1; D may be TRBD1 (5 bases). Germline CDR1 and CDR2: SQVTM and ANQGSEA. The CDR3 is 15 residues long. V dropped 2 bases and J dropped 3 bases, with 16 bases sitting between them. The CDR3 spells CSVERSGASDTEAFF. CDR3 bases: TGCAGCGTTGAACGGTCTGGGGCATCGGACACTGAAGCTTTCTTT. Complete variable domain (other parts from reference TRBV29-1 and TRBJ1-1): SAVISQKPSRDICQRGTSLTIQCQVDSQVTMMFWYRQQPGQSLTLIATANQGSEATYESGFVIDKFPISRPNLTFSTLTVSNMSPEDSSIYLCSVERSGASDTEAFFGQGTRLTVV.

This clonotype was observed at least ten times. The gene calls are TRBV20-1 and TRBJ2-1; TRBD2 aligns across 7 bases. Per germline, CDR1 DFQATT and CDR2 SNEGSKA (reference sequence). The CDR3 has 15 residues. Trimming at V came to 1 base and at J to 8 bases, leaving 11 bases not matched to a gene. The CDR3 loop reads CSARAPAGDGDEQFF. CDR3 DNA sequence: TGCAGTGCTAGAGCCCCTGCGGGGGATGGAGATGAGCAGTTCTTC.

J is TRBJ2-7 and V is TRBV11-1; 11 nucleotides line up with TRBD2. The CDR3 loop spans 15 amino acids. Per the germline V gene, CDR1 is SGHAT and CDR2 is FQDESV (reference sequence). V shed 5 bases and J 1 base; nucleotides not matched to a gene: 4. The CDR3 protein is CASSDGLAGSYEQYF. CDR3 in DNA: TGTGCCAGCAGCGACGGACTAGCGGGTTCCTACGAGCAGTACTTC.

This sequence joins TRBV5-1 and TRBJ2-6; D unresolved. The CDR3 length is 17 residues. The germline V and J ends were trimmed by 0 bases and 2 bases, with 12 bases remaining between them. Per germline, CDR1 SGHRS and CDR2 YFSETQ. CDR3 nucleotides: TGCGCCAGCAGCTTGGAAGAGGTCTGGGCTGGGGCCAACGTCCTGACTTTC. It is translated as CASSLEEVWAGANVLTF.

This clonotype was seen repeatedly, ten times or more. The chain carries TRBV4-1 and TRBJ2-1; 7 nucleotides match TRBD1. The trim removed 1 base at V and 7 bases at J, leaving 10 bases unmatched. The V gene's germline CDR1 is MGHRA and CDR2 YSYEKL. The CDR3 covers 16 residues. The CDR3 region is CASSQGKGGYQNEQFF. CDR3 sequence (DNA): TGCGCCAGCAGCCAAGGAAAAGGGGGCTATCAGAATGAGCAGTTCTTC.

At least ten counts were recorded for this clonotype. The chain combines TRBV6-2 or TRBV6-3 with TRBJ2-3; 7 nucleotides line up with TRBD2. V lost 0 bases to trimming and J lost 2 bases; unmatched junction nucleotides: 8. The CDR3 loop spans 17 amino acids. In germline, CDR1 is MNHEY, CDR2 SVGEGT. The CDR3 sequence: CASSYSKRDLSTDTQYF. DNA of the CDR3: TGTGCCAGCAGTTACTCAAAGCGGGACCTTTCCACAGATACGCAGTATTTT.

The sample holds many counts of this clonotype. The chain is built from TRBV18 and TRBJ1-2; D unclear. Trimming cost V 3 bases and J 0 bases, with 17 bases left between them. The V gene's germline CDR1 is KGHSH and CDR2 LQKENI. The length of the CDR3 is 17 residues. CDR3 sequence reads: CASSPQAGVGANYGYTF. DNA for the CDR3: TGTGCCAGCTCACCCCAAGCGGGCGTGGGAGCTAACTATGGCTACACCTTC.

In this sample, this clonotype turned up many times. DNA for the CDR3: TGTGCCAGCAGACCCCCGGGACGATCGCGAAACACCGGGGAGCTGTTTTTT. It translates to CASRPPGRSRNTGELFF. The chain has TRBV11-2 and TRBJ2-2, with D possibly called TRBD1 or TRBD2 (5 bases each). This CDR3 spans 17 amino acids. Germline CDR1 SGHAT, CDR2 FQNNGV. With 6 bases removed from V and 2 bases from J, the gap between germline ends came to 19 bases.

This clonotype was seen only a few times. The CDR3 nucleotides are TGTGCCAGCAGCGTGGGGACTGGGTCTGGGGCCAACGTCCTGACTTTC. Its protein product is CASSVGTGSGANVLTF. This sequence joins TRBV9 and TRBJ2-6, with a tentative D call TRBD2 (6 bases). Trimming shortened V by 2 bases and J by 1 base, and 10 bases separated the two germline ends. This CDR3 is built from 16 residues. Germline CDR1 and CDR2: SGDLS and YYNGEE.

This clonotype was counted many times. The rearrangement uses TRBV4-3 and TRBJ2-7; D perhaps matches TRBD2 (7 bases). Trimming shortened V by 1 base and J by 5 bases, and 9 bases separated the two germline ends. The CDR3 is 13 residues long. Germline assignment: CDR1 LGHNA and CDR2 YSLEER. The CDR3, as DNA: TGCGCCAGCAGCCAAGCGGGGGGCCACGAGCAGTACTTC. This gives the protein CASSQAGGHEQYF.

This clonotype was counted ten times or more. V gene TRBV5-1 combines with J gene TRBJ2-7; D uncertain. Germline loops: CDR1 SGHRS, CDR2 YFSETQ. Trimming removed 4 bases from V and 2 bases from J, with 13 bases in between. The CDR3 extends over 14 amino acids. The CDR3 DNA follows: TGCGCCAGCAGCCAGATGACGGTTACCTACGAGCAGTACTTC. Translation gives CASSQMTVTYEQYF.

This clonotype was picked up a small number of times. The chain combines TRBV18 with TRBJ1-4, with a possible D match to TRBD1 (6 bases). This CDR3 has 15 residues. Germline lookup yields CDR1 KGHSH and CDR2 LQKENI. V dropped 1 base and J dropped 4 bases, with 10 bases sitting between them. In DNA, the CDR3 is TGTGCCAGCTCACCACGCACAGGGATTAATGAAAAACTGTTTTTT. As protein: CASSPRTGINEKLFF. Drawing the rest from reference TRBV18 and TRBJ1-4, the complete variable domain is NAGVMQNPRHLVRRRGQEARLRCSPMKGHSHVYWYRQLPEEGLKFMVYLQKENIIDESGMPKERFSAEFPKEGPSILRIQQVVRGDSAAYFCASSPRTGINEKLFFGSGTQLSVL.

This clonotype was observed many times. The chain couples TRBV28 to TRBJ2-3; 7 nucleotides line up with TRBD2. J gave up 9 bases and V 5 bases, and 5 bases lay outside the gene matches. Germline-derived CDR1 and CDR2 are MDHEN and SYDVKM. The CDR3 totals 12 residues. CDR3 amino acids: CASSTTSSTQYF. CDR3 DNA sequence: TGTGCCAGCAGTACGACTAGCTCCACGCAGTATTTT.

With regard to this clonotype: This sequence may be a read error, since a much larger clone differs from it by one base. No conserved phenylalanine or tryptophan ends this CDR3, so it is likely a read error. This sequence joins TRBV12-3 or TRBV12-4 and TRBJ2-4; TRBD1 is a possible D gene (5 bases). The V end was cut by 6 bases, the J end by 6 bases, with 12 bases between. This CDR3 has 13 residues. CDR3 nucleotide sequence: TGTGCCAGCAGCCAGGACATTGGAAACATTCAGTACTAC. The encoded protein is CASSQDIGNIQYY.

The gene calls are TRBV14 and TRBJ2-1, with D hard to call. CDR1 SGHDN and CDR2 FVKESK come from the germline V gene. The V and J ends lost 3 bases and 7 bases respectively, with 4 bases between them. This CDR3 is built from 11 residues. For the CDR3, the DNA is TGTGCCAGCAGCCATACGAATGAGCAGTTCTTC. It specifies CASSHTNEQFF.

This clonotype was detected ten times or more. The CDR3 nucleotides read TGCGCCAGCAGCCAAGGTATCGGGACAGGGTTTTCTAAGAGCTCTGGAAACACCATATATTTT. Encoded protein: CASSQGIGTGFSKSSGNTIYF. This chain joins TRBV4-1 and TRBJ1-3, with TRBD1 identical over 9 bases. Trimming at V came to 1 base and at J to 0 bases, leaving 16 bases not matched to a gene. CDR3 length equals 21 residues. Germline CDR1 is MGHRA and CDR2 is YSYEKL.

At least ten counts were recorded for this clonotype. The chain joins TRBV15 to TRBJ2-1, with D perhaps matching TRBD1 or TRBD2 (5 bases each). The germline V gene has CDR1 LNHNV and CDR2 YYDKDF (reference sequence). The CDR3 length is 15 residues. The germline V and J ends were trimmed by 3 bases and 4 bases, with 13 bases remaining between them. CDR3 nucleotides: TGTGCCACCAGCAGGGAGTGGGACGGATACAATGAGCAGTTCTTC. It specifies CATSREWDGYNEQFF.

A few counts support this clonotype. The chain links TRBV13 to TRBJ2-7, with TRBD1 matching over 8 bases. The CDR3 contains 15 residues. V shed 1 base, J shed 3 bases, and the junction held 5 bases outside the gene matches. In germline, CDR1 is PRHDT, CDR2 FYEKMQ (reference sequence). The CDR3 region is CASSLEGQENYEQYF. The CDR3 DNA sequence: TGTGCCAGCAGCTTAGAGGGACAGGAAAACTACGAGCAGTACTTC.

This clonotype was seen a handful of times. The chain is built from TRBV6-1 and TRBJ1-5; D may be TRBD1 (6 bases). This CDR3 is 14 amino acids long. From germline, CDR1 is MNHNS and CDR2 SASEGT. Between the trimmed V and J ends, which lost 3 bases and 5 bases, there was a span of 11 bases. Here the CDR3 reads CASSDGGADQPQHF. The CDR3 DNA reads TGTGCCAGCAGTGACGGGGGGGCAGATCAGCCCCAGCATTTT.

This clonotype was observed many times. The chain couples TRBV7-2 to TRBJ2-3; D is ambiguous. V shed 2 bases and J shed 5 bases, with 14 bases lying between them. The CDR3 totals 15 residues. Germline lookup yields CDR1 SGHTA and CDR2 FQGNSA. CDR3 bases: TGTGCCAGCAGCTTACCTTTCACGCTGGGAGATACGCAGTATTTT. It yields the protein CASSLPFTLGDTQYF.